Sequencing of this TCR beta chain was carried out in a study of blood T cell repertoires in COVID-19. Looking at the study overall: COVID-19 samples from acute and convalescent phases originated in the United States, Italy and Spain. PBMCs, B-cell-depleted T cells, or T cells provided the cDNA or gDNA that made up the material.

Study processing details: Scientists estimated how many nucleated cells there were by amplifying reference gene primers. The assay was immunoSEQ multiplex PCR, and TCRdb's table has in-frame clones only and misses some. V and J calls and clone size are copied from that table; D and trimming were computed from the DNA. The sample gives approximately 30,000 clones, roughly nine tenths of which show up once; around 0.57% is in the top ten. Germline-derived CDR1 and CDR2 are SGHTA and FQGTGA. J gave up 6 bases and V 5 bases, and 6 bases lay outside the gene matches. The CDR3 spans 15 residues. The chain uses TRBV7-3 and TRBJ2-3, with 12 bases fitting TRBD2. Sample: peripheral blood. This clonotype was obtained from a middle-aged woman with active or convalescent COVID-19. The CDR3 DNA reads TGTGCCAGCAGCGCTAGCGGGGGGGCACGTGATACGCAGTATTTT. This sequence encodes CASSASGGARDTQYF.